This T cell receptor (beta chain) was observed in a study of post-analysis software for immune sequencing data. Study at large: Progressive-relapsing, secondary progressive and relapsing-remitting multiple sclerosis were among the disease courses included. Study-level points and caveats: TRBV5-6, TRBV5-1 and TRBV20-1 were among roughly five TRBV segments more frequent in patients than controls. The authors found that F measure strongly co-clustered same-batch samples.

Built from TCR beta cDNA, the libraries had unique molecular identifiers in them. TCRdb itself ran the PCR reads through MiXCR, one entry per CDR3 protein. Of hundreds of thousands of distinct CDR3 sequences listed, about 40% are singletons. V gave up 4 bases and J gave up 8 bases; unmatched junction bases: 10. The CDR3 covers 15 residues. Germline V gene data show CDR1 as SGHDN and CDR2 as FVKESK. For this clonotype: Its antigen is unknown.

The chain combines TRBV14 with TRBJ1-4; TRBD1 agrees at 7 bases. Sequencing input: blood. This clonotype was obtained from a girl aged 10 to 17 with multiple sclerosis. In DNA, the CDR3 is TGTGCCAGCAGCCCTCGAACAGGGGTTTCGGAAAAACTGTTTTTT. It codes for CASSPRTGVSEKLFF.